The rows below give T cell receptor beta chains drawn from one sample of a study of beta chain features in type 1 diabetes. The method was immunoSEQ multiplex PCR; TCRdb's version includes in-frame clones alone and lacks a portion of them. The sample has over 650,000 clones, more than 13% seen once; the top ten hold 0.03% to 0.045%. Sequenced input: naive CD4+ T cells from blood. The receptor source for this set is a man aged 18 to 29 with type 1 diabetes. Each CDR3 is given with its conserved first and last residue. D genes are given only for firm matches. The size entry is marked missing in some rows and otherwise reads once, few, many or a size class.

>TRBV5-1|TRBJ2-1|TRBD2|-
TGCGCCAGCAGCGATATGACTAGCGGGAGCGACAATGAGCAGTTCTTC
CASSDMTSGSDNEQFF
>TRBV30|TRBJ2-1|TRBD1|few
TGTGCCTGGGCAGCCGGGACAGAAAATGAGCAGTTCTTC
CAWAAGTENEQFF
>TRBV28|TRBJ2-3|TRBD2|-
TGTGCCAGCAGTTCCCTACTAGCGGGGAAAGATACGCAGTATTTT
CASSSLLAGKDTQYF
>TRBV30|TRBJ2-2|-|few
TGTGCCTGGACGTTGGGGCCGAACACCGGGGAGCTGTTTTTT
CAWTLGPNTGELFF
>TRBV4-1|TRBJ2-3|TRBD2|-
TGCGCCAGCAGCCCTTGGGGTAGCGGGAGTGATACGCAGTATTTT
CASSPWGSGSDTQYF
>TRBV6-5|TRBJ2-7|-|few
TGTGCCAGCAGTCGGGACATTCTTCTTGCCGAGCAGTACTTC
CASSRDILLAEQYF
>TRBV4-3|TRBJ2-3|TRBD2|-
TGCGCCAGCAGCCAAGATACTAGCGGGGGGGTCAGATTGGACACAGATACGCAGTATTTT
CASSQDTSGGVRLDTDTQYF
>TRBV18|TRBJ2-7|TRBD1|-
TGTGCCAGCTCACTGAGGCACGGCGGACAGGGGGAAGCCTACGAGCAGTACTTC
CASSLRHGGQGEAYEQYF
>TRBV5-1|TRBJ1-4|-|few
TGCGCCAGCACCCAGGGAACTAATGAAAAACTGTTTTTT
CASTQGTNEKLFF
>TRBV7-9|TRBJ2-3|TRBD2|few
TGTGCCAGCAGCTCCACGCGGGGGGCAGCGACAGATACGCAGTATTTT
CASSSTRGAATDTQYF
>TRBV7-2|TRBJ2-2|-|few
TGTGCCAGCAGCGCTCAGGGTGGGAACACCGGGGAGCTGTTTTTT
CASSAQGGNTGELFF
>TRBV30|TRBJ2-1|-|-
TGTGCCTGGAGTTTAGGCACAACCAAGCAGTTCTTC
CAWSLGTTKQFF
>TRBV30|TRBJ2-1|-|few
TGTGCCTGGACCCGGGAGCACAATGAGCAGTTCTTC
CAWTREHNEQFF
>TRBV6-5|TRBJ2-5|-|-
TGTGCCAGCAGCCCCTCCCCGCAAGAGACCCAGTACTTC
CASSPSPQETQYF
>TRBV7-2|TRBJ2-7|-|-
TGTGCCAGCAGCCTTACTAGCTCCAGCTCCTACGAGCAGTACTTC
CASSLTSSSSYEQYF
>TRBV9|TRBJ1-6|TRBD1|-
TGTGCCAGCAGCTCCAGGACAGGGGGTTATTCACCCCTCCACTTT
CASSSRTGGYSPLHF
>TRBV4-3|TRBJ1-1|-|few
TGCGCCAGCAGCCAAGATCGGAGAGGGCGGGCCACTGAAGCTTTCTTT
CASSQDRRGRATEAFF
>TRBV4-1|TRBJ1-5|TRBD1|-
TGCGCCAGCAGCCACTCCCCCCGGACAGGGGGCAATCAGCCCCAGCATTTT
CASSHSPRTGGNQPQHF
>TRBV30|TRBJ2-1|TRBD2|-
TGTGCCTGGAGTGTACAGGGACTAGCGGGAGGAAGGGGCTACAATGAGCAGTTCTTC
CAWSVQGLAGGRGYNEQFF
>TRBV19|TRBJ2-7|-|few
TGTGCCAGTAGTAACACAGGGAGCCCCTACGAGCAGTACTTC
CASSNTGSPYEQYF
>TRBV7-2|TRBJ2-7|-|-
TGTGCCAGCAGCTCAGAGGGGTCCCGGCGACGGCAGTACTTC
CASSSEGSRRRQYF
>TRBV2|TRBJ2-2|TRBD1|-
TGTGCCAGCAGCGCCGACAGGGCAACCACCGGGGAGCTGTTTTTT
CASSADRATTGELFF
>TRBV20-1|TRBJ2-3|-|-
TGCAGTGCTAGAGATGTCTATACGCAGTATTTT
CSARDVYTQYF
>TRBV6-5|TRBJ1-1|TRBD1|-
TGTGCCAGCAGTTACTCGGGACAGTACACTGAAGCTTTCTTT
CASSYSGQYTEAFF
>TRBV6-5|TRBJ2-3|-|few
TGTGCCAGCAGTTTCCGAGCGGGTCCGTCAGATACGCAGTATTTT
CASSFRAGPSDTQYF
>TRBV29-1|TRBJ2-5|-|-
TGCAGCGTTGAAAAACAGTCCCAAGAGACCCAGTACTTC
CSVEKQSQETQYF
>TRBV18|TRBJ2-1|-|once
TGTGCCAGCTCACCTTACCAGTTTGAGCAGTTCTTC
CASSPYQFEQFF
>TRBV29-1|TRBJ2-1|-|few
TGCAGCGGGACGCGGAGGGCCCTTAATGAGCAGTTCTTC
CSGTRRALNEQFF
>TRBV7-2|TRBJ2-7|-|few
TGTGCCAGCAGCTTAGGGAGCGGGCCGTCCTCCTACGAGCAGTACTTC
CASSLGSGPSSYEQYF
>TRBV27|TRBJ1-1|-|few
TGTGCCAGCAGTTTAGAGGTGTACACTGAAGCTTTCTTT
CASSLEVYTEAFF
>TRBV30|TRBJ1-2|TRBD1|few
TGTGCCTGGATTTCCGGACAGGGACTATCTGGCTATGGCTACACCTTC
CAWISGQGLSGYGYTF
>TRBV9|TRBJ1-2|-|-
TGTGCCAGCAGCGACGGACGGAACTATGGCTACACCTTC
CASSDGRNYGYTF
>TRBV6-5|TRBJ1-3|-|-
TGTGCCAGCAGTAGTCCAGGGGTCGGGAACACCATATATTTT
CASSSPGVGNTIYF
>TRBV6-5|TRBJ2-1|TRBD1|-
TGTGCCAGCAGGCGGGACAGGGGCAACTATGAGCAGTTCTTC
CASRRDRGNYEQFF
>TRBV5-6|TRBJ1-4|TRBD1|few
TGTGCCAGCAGCACTGGGACAGGGTTAGAAAAACTGTTTTTT
CASSTGTGLEKLFF
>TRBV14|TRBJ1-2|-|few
TGTGCCAGCAGCCAAGAGTGGAGTTTTAACTATGGCTACACCTTC
CASSQEWSFNYGYTF
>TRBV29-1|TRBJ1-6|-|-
TGCAGCGGACAGGAGGCAAATTCACCCCTCCACTTT
CSGQEANSPLHF
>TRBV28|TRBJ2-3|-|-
TGTGCCAGCAGCTCAGCAGGACTCAGTGGTACGCAGTATTTT
CASSSAGLSGTQYF